This T cell receptor (beta chain) came from a study of control samples from healthy donors and cancer patients. This clone has just one count. Clones were sequenced by immunoSEQ multiplex PCR, and TCRdb holds only the in-frame ones, with some missing. The sample has approximately 150,000 clones; 91% are singletons. Germline CDR1 reads SGHTA; CDR2 reads FQGNSA. The ends lost 5 bases at V and 4 bases at J; junction bases unmatched: 8. The CDR3 contains 15 residues. The sequence derives from a woman aged 35 to 49 in good health. Sequencing was performed on blood. V usage is TRBV7-2 and J usage is TRBJ1-2, with 9 bases lining up with TRBD1. In DNA form, the CDR3 reads TGTGCCAGCAGCGCCCCGGGACAGGGCATCTATGGCTACACCTTC. Protein sequence: CASSAPGQGIYGYTF. Full variable domain (missing parts from reference TRBV7-2 and TRBJ1-2): GAGVSQSPSNKVTEKGKDVELRCDPISGHTALYWYRQSLGQGLEFLIYFQGNSAPDKSGLPSDRFSAERTGGSVSTLTIQRTQQEDSAVYLCASSAPGQGIYGYTFGSGTRLTVV.